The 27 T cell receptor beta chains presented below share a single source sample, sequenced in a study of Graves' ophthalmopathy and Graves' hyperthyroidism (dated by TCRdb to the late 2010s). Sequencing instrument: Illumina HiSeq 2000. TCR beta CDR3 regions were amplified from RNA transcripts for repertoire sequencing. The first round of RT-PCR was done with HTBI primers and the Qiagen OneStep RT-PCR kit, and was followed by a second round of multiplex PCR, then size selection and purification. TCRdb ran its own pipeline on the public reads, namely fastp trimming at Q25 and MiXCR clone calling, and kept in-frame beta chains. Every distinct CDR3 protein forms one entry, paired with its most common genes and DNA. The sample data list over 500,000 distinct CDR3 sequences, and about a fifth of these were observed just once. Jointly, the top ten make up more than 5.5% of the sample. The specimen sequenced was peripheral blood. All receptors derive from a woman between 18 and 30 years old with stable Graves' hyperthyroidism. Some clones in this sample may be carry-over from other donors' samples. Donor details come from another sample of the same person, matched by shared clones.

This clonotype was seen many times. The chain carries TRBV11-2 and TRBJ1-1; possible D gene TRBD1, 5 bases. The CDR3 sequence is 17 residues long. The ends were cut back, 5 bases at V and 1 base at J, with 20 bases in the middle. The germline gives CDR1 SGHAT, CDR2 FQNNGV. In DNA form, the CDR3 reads TGTGCCAGCAGCCCCCGTTGGGGGTCCCTAGCGAACACTGAAGCTTTCTTT. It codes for CASSPRWGSLANTEAFF.

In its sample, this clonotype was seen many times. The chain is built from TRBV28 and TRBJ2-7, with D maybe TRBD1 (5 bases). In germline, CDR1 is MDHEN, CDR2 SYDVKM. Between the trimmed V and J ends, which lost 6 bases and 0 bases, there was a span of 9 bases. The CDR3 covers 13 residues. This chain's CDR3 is CASSQGHSYEQYF. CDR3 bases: TGTGCCAGCAGCCAAGGACACTCCTACGAGCAGTACTTC.

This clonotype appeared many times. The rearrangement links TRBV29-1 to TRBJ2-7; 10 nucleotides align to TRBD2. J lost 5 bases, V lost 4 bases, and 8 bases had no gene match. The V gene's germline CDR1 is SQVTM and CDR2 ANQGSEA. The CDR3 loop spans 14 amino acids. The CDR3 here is CSVGSSGSKDEQYF. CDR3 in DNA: TGCAGCGTTGGCTCTAGCGGGAGTAAAGACGAGCAGTACTTC.

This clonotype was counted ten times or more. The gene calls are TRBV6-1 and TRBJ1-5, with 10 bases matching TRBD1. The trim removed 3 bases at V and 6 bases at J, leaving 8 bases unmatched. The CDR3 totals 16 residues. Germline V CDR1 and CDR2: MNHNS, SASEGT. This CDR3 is CASSDDRGREGQPQHF. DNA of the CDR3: TGTGCCAGCAGTGACGACAGGGGGCGAGAGGGTCAGCCCCAGCATTTT.

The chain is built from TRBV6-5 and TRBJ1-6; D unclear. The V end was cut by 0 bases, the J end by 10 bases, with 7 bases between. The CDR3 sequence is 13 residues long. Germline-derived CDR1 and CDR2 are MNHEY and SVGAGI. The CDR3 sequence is CASSYSPQSPLHF. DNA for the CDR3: TGTGCCAGCAGTTACTCCCCCCAATCACCCCTCCACTTT.

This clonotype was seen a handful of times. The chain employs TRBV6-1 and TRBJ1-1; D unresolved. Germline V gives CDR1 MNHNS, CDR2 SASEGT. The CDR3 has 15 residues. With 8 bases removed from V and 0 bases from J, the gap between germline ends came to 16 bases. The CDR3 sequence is CASFRRVGMNTEAFF. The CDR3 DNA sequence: TGTGCCAGCTTTAGGCGGGTGGGAATGAACACTGAAGCTTTCTTT.

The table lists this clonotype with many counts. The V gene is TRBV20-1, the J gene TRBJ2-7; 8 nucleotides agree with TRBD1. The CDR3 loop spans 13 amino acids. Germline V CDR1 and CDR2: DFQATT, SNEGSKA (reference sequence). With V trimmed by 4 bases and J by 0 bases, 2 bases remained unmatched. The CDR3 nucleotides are TGCAGTGCTACAGGGGGCTCCTCCTACGAGCAGTACTTC. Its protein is CSATGGSSYEQYF.

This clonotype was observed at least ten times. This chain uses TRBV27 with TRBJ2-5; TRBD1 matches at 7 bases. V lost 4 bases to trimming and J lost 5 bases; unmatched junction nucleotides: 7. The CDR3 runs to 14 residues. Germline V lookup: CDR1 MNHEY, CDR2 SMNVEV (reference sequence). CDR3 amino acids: CASSSKTGLETQYF. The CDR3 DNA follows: TGTGCCAGCAGTTCGAAGACAGGGCTGGAGACCCAGTACTTC.

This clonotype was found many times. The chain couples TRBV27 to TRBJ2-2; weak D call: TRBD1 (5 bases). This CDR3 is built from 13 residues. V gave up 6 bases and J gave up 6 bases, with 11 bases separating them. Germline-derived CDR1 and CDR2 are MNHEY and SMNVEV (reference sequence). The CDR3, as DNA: TGTGCCAGCAGACAGGATTGGGCCGGGGAGCTGTTTTTT. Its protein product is CASRQDWAGELFF.

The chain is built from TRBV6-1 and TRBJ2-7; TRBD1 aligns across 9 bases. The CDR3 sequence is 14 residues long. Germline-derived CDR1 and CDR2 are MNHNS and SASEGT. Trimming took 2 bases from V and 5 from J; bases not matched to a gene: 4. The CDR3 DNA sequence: TGTGCCAGCAGTGAAAATTGGACAGGGGACGAGCAGTACTTC. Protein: CASSENWTGDEQYF.

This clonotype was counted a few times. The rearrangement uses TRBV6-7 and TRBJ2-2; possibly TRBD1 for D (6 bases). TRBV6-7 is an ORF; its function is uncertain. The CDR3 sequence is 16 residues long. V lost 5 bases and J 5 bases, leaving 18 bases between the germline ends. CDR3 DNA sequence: TGTGCCAGCAGTCAACCCACAGGGTTAGAGACCGGGGAGCTGTTTTTT. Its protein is CASSQPTGLETGELFF.

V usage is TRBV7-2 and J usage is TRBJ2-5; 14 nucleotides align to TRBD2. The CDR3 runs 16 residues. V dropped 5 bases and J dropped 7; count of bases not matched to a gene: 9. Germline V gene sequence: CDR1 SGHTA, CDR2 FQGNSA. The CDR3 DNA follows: TGTGCCAGCAGCCAGACTAGCGGGGGGGCCTTCGGGACCCAGTACTTC. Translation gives CASSQTSGGAFGTQYF.

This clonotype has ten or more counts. In nucleotides, the CDR3 is TGCGCCAGCTACCAGGCAGGGGTACCCTACGAGCAGTACTTC. Protein: CASYQAGVPYEQYF. The chain links TRBV5-1 to TRBJ2-7; a possible D gene is TRBD1 (6 bases). V was pared by 7 bases and J by 2 bases, with 16 bases between. The germline V gene encodes CDR1 SGHRS and CDR2 YFSETQ. The CDR3 loop spans 14 amino acids.

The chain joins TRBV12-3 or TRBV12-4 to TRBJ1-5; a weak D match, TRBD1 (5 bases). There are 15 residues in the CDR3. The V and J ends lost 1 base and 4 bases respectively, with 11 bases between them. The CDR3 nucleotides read TGTGCCAGCAGTTTAGTGGACGGGGGAAATCAGCCCCAGCATTTT. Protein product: CASSLVDGGNQPQHF.

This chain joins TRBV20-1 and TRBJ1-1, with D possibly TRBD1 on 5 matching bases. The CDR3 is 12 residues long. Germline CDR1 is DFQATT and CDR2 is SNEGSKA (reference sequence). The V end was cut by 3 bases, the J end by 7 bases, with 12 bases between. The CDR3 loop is CSASLARVEAFF. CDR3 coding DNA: TGCAGTGCTAGTTTGGCCAGGGTTGAAGCTTTCTTT.

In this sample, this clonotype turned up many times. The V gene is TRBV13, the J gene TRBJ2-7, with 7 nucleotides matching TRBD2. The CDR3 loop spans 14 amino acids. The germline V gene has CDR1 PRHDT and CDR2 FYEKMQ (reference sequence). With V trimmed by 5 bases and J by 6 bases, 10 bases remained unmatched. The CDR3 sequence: CASSPTGLVREQYF. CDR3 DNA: TGTGCCAGCAGCCCGACCGGACTAGTTCGCGAGCAGTACTTC. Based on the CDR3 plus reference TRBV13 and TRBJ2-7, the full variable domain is AAGVIQSPRHLIKEKRETATLKCYPIPRHDTVYWYQQGPGQDPQFLISFYEKMQSDKGSIPDRFSAQQFSDYHSELNMSSLELGDSALYFCASSPTGLVREQYFGPGTRLTVT.

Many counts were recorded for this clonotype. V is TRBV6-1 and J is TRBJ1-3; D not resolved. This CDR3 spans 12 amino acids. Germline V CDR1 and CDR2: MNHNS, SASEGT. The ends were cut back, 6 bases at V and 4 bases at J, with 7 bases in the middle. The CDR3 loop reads CASRGGGNTIYF. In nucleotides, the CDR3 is TGTGCCAGCAGGGGAGGGGGAAACACCATATATTTT.

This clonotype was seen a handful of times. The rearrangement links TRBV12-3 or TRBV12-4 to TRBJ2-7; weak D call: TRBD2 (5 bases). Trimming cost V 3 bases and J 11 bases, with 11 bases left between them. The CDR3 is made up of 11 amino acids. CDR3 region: CASSFGETKYF. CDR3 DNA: TGTGCCAGCAGTTTTGGGGAGACAAAGTACTTC.

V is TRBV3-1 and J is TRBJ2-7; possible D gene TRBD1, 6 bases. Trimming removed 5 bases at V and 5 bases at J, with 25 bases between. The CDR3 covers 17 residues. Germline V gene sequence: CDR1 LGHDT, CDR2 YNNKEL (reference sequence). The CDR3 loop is CASSFPCWGLFIHEQYF. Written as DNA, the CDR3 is TGTGCCAGCAGCTTTCCTTGTTGGGGGCTGTTCATTCACGAGCAGTACTTC.

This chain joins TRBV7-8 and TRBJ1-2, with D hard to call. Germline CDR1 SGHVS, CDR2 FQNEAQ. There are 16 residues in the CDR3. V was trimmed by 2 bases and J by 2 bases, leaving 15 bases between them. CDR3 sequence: CASSLTPSKGNYGYTF. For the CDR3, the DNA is TGTGCCAGCAGCTTAACCCCTTCGAAGGGAAACTATGGCTACACCTTC.

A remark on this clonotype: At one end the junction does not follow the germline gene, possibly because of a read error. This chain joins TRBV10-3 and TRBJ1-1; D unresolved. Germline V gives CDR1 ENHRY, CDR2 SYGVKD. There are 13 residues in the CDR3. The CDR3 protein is CAISPEMNTEAFF. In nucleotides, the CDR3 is TGTGCCATCAGTCCAGAGATGAACACTGAAGCATTCTTT.

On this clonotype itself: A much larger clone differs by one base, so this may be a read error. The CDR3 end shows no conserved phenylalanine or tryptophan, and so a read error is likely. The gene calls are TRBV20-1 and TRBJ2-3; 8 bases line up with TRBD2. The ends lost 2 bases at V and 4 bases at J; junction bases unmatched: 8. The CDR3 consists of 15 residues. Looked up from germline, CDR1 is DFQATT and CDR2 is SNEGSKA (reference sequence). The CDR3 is CSARQRSGTADTQYC. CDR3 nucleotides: TGCAGTGCTAGACAGCGTAGCGGGACTGCAGATACGCAGTATTGT.

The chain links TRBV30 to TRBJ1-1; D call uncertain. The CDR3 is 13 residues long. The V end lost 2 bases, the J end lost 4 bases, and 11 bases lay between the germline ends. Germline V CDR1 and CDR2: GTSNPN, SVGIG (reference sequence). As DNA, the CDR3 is TGTGCCTGGAGTCGGGGAGCGGGCACTGAAGCTTTCTTT. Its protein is CAWSRGAGTEAFF.

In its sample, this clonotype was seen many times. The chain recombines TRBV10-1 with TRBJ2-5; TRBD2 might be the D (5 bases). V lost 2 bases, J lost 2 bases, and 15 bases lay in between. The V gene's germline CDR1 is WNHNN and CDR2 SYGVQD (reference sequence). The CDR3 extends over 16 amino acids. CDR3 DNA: TGCGCCAGCAGTGAGAGTTCTCGGGGTTCGCAAGAGACCCAGTACTTC. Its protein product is CASSESSRGSQETQYF.

The CDR3 region has the DNA TGTGCCAGCAGCAGGGCGGGAGGAAAAGGGACCGGGGAGCTGTTTTTT. Translating it yields CASSRAGGKGTGELFF. This chain connects TRBV3-1 to TRBJ2-2; 8 nucleotides match TRBD2. This CDR3 is built from 16 residues. J lost 5 bases, V lost 5 bases, and 10 bases had no gene match. Germline lookup yields CDR1 LGHDT and CDR2 YNNKEL (reference sequence).

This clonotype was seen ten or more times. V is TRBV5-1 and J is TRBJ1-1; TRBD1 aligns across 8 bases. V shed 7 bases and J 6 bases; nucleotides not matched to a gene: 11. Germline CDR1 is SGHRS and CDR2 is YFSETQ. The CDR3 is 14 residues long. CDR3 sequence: CASGTGQVNAEAFF. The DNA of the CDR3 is TGCGCCAGCGGCACGGGACAGGTTAACGCTGAAGCTTTCTTT.

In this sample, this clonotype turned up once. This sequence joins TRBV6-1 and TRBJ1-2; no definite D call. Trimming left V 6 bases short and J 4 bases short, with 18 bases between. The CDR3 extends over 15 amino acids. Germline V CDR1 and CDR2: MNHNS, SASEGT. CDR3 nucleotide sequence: TGTGCCAGCAGGGAGAGCCCTTGGCAGGTCTATGGCTACACCTTC. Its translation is CASRESPWQVYGYTF.